These 19 T cell receptor beta chains were all obtained from the same sample, sequenced in a study of blood T cell repertoires in COVID-19. The data were produced by immunoSEQ multiplex PCR, yet TCRdb's version contains in-frame clones alone and is incomplete. Of fewer than 400,000 clones listed, approximately 88% are singletons. Specimen: PBMCs or T cells enriched from blood (not recorded which). The receptors were gathered from a man in his 60s who had recovered from COVID-19.

V gene TRBV5-1 combines with J gene TRBJ2-1, with D unclear. The CDR3 is made up of 14 amino acids. V shed 0 bases and J shed 7 bases, with 11 bases lying between them. Germline values: CDR1 SGHRS, CDR2 YFSETQ. CDR3 nucleotide sequence: TGCGCCAGCAGCTTGGGGTCCCGTCTAAATGAGCAGTTCTTC. It translates to CASSLGSRLNEQFF.

This chain uses TRBV7-9 with TRBJ1-4, with TRBD1 matching 8 bases. The J segment lost 0 bases and the V segment lost 2 bases, leaving 2 bases of the junction unmatched. Germline values: CDR1 SEHNR, CDR2 FQNEAQ (reference sequence). The CDR3 is made up of 16 amino acids. This chain's CDR3 is CASSLRQGTTNEKLFF. CDR3 nucleotides: TGTGCCAGCAGCTTAAGACAGGGGACAACTAATGAAAAACTGTTTTTT.

With respect to this clone: The same CDR3 is also encoded by other DNA sequences in this sample. The chain has TRBV7-3 and TRBJ2-1; 12 nucleotides agree with TRBD2. The CDR3 spans 15 residues. V shed 5 bases and J 8 bases; nucleotides not matched to a gene: 7. The germline V gene encodes CDR1 SGHTA and CDR2 FQGTGA. The CDR3 loop reads CASSPSGRGPDEQFF. As DNA, the CDR3 is TGTGCCAGCAGCCCTAGCGGGAGGGGGCCTGATGAGCAGTTCTTC. Using reference TRBV7-3 and TRBJ2-1 for the parts outside the CDR3, the full variable domain is GAGVSQTPSNKVTEKGKYVELRCDPISGHTALYWYRQSLGQGPEFLIYFQGTGAADDSGLPNDRFFAVRPEGSVSTLKIQRTERGDSAVYLCASSPSGRGPDEQFFGPGTRLTVL.

The chain carries TRBV24-1 and TRBJ1-4; tentative D call: TRBD1 (6 bases). Trimming stripped 4 bases from V and 5 bases from J, with 13 bases between. Germline V gives CDR1 KGHDR, CDR2 SFDVKD. The CDR3 loop spans 15 amino acids. DNA for the CDR3: TGTGCCACCAGTGAGGGGGGGCAGGGCAATGAAAAACTGTTTTTT. Its translation: CATSEGGQGNEKLFF.

This sequence joins TRBV11-2 and TRBJ2-3, with a weak D call TRBD2 (5 bases). Germline V CDR1 and CDR2: SGHAT, FQNNGV. The CDR3 totals 15 residues. Trimming removed 1 base at V and 0 bases at J, with 8 bases between. CDR3 nucleotides: TGTGCCAGCAGCTTAGGCCCGGGGAGCACAGATACGCAGTATTTT. Translating gives CASSLGPGSTDTQYF.

The chain is built from TRBV5-1 and TRBJ2-5; 7 bases are a match to TRBD1. The V gene end was trimmed by 4 bases and the J gene end by 1 base; junction bases not matched to a gene: 10. The CDR3 is made up of 16 amino acids. Germline values: CDR1 SGHRS, CDR2 YFSETQ. CDR3 loop: CASSPPRQGSQETQYF. CDR3 sequence (DNA): TGCGCCAGCAGCCCGCCGCGACAGGGCAGCCAAGAGACCCAGTACTTC.

The V gene is TRBV29-1, the J gene TRBJ2-5; possibly TRBD2 for D (5 bases). The germline V and J ends were trimmed by 3 bases and 2 bases, with 7 bases remaining between them. Germline lookup yields CDR1 SQVTM and CDR2 ANQGSEA. This CDR3 has 12 amino acids. In DNA form, the CDR3 reads TGCAGCGTTGACCCGGGACAAGAGACCCAGTACTTC. Its translation: CSVDPGQETQYF.

The rearrangement links TRBV5-8 to TRBJ1-1, with D unclear. V dropped 1 base and J dropped 2 bases, with 3 bases sitting between them. This CDR3 has 12 residues. Per the germline V gene, CDR1 is SGHTS and CDR2 is YDEGEE. CDR3 amino acids: CASSLRNTEAFF. The CDR3 DNA is TGTGCCAGCAGCTTGCGTAACACTGAAGCTTTCTTT.

V usage is TRBV5-1 and J usage is TRBJ2-4; D call uncertain. CDR3 size: 15 residues. Germline CDR1 is SGHRS and CDR2 is YFSETQ. V was trimmed by 0 bases and J by 6 bases, leaving 13 bases between them. CDR3 in amino acids: CASSLAPLGGNIQYF. The CDR3 coding sequence is TGCGCCAGCAGCTTGGCACCCCTCGGTGGAAACATTCAGTACTTC.

The chain is built from TRBV7-2 and TRBJ2-2, with D maybe TRBD2 (5 bases). Germline V lookup: CDR1 SGHTA, CDR2 FQGNSA. Trimming removed 2 bases from V and 4 bases from J, with 20 bases in between. This CDR3 region has 18 residues. The CDR3 is CASSLLKHGISSTGELFF. CDR3 bases: TGTGCCAGCAGCTTATTAAAACACGGGATCTCGAGCACCGGGGAGCTGTTTTTT. The full variable domain, rest sourced from reference TRBV7-2 and TRBJ2-2, is GAGVSQSPSNKVTEKGKDVELRCDPISGHTALYWYRQSLGQGLEFLIYFQGNSAPDKSGLPSDRFSAERTGGSVSTLTIQRTQQEDSAVYLCASSLLKHGISSTGELFFGEGSRLTVL.

This clone was seen a single time. The rearrangement links TRBV9 to TRBJ2-7, with 7 bases aligning to TRBD2. V shed 3 bases, J shed 5 bases, and the junction held 11 bases outside the gene matches. Germline V CDR1 and CDR2: SGDLS, YYNGEE. The CDR3 is 15 residues long. The CDR3 coding sequence is TGTGCCAGCAGCGAGACCGCGGGAGCGGTAAACGAGCAGTACTTC. Its protein product is CASSETAGAVNEQYF.

The chain combines TRBV7-9 with TRBJ2-7, with 12 bases identical to TRBD2. The CDR3 extends over 15 amino acids. Germline CDR1 and CDR2: SEHNR and FQNEAQ (reference sequence). The trim removed 1 base at V and 5 bases at J, leaving 3 bases unmatched. This CDR3 reads CASSLGLAGVNEQYF. For the CDR3, the DNA is TGTGCCAGCAGCTTAGGACTAGCGGGAGTTAACGAGCAGTACTTC.

The chain couples TRBV12-2 to TRBJ1-4; the D call TRBD1 from the table was never checked on the DNA. TRBV12-2 is reported as a pseudogene. The CDR3 runs 15 residues. The CDR3: CASRERQGAYEKLFF. CDR3 in DNA: TGTGCAAGTCGCGAAAGACAGGGGGCGTATGAAAAACTGTTTTTT.

V is TRBV7-6 and J is TRBJ1-1, with D possibly TRBD1 on 5 matching bases. CDR1 and CDR2 (germline): SGHVS, FNYEAQ. The CDR3 covers 14 residues. V dropped 7 bases and J dropped 0 bases, with 12 bases sitting between them. The CDR3 DNA is TGTGCCAGCACCAAAACGGGGGTGAACACTGAAGCTTTCTTT. Translated: CASTKTGVNTEAFF.

The V and J genes are TRBV27 and TRBJ2-6; possible D gene TRBD1, 6 bases. The CDR3 runs 17 residues. Trimming cost V 5 bases and J 2 bases, with 16 bases left between them. Germline loops: CDR1 MNHEY, CDR2 SMNVEV (reference sequence). Written as DNA, the CDR3 is TGTGCCAGCAGTCCGCGCGGCACAGGGACTGGGGCCAACGTCCTGACTTTC. Its protein product is CASSPRGTGTGANVLTF.

This chain joins TRBV11-2 and TRBJ1-2; maybe TRBD1 (5 bases). Germline lookup yields CDR1 SGHAT and CDR2 FQNNGV. V dropped 8 bases and J dropped 3 bases, with 10 bases sitting between them. The CDR3 spans 12 residues. CDR3 sequence (DNA): TGTGCCAGCCGGGGGGAGTACTATGGCTACACCTTC. It yields the protein CASRGEYYGYTF.

The rearrangement uses TRBV24-1 and TRBJ1-1, with D perhaps TRBD1 (5 bases). CDR3 length: 16 amino acids. Per the germline V gene, CDR1 is KGHDR and CDR2 is SFDVKD. V was cut by 4 bases and J by 1 base, with 15 bases left in between. The DNA of the CDR3 is TGTGCCACCAGTGACGGGGGGACTCGCGGGAACACTGAAGCTTTCTTT. It specifies CATSDGGTRGNTEAFF.

The J gene is TRBJ2-3, the V gene TRBV9; 10 positions agree with TRBD1. Unmatched junction bases numbered 12, after V lost 2 bases and J lost 6 bases. This CDR3 is built from 17 residues. Germline V gives CDR1 SGDLS, CDR2 YYNGEE. CDR3 amino acids: CASSVTPLADRGDTQYF. The CDR3 DNA sequence: TGTGCCAGCAGCGTGACCCCTCTAGCGGACAGGGGGGATACGCAGTATTTT.

On this clone itself: The sample contains more than one DNA sequence encoding this CDR3. V is TRBV11-3 and J is TRBJ2-1; D is unclear. This CDR3 spans 13 amino acids. Trimming took 1 base from V and 4 from J, leaving 5 bases between them. Per germline, CDR1 SGHNT and CDR2 YENEEA. The CDR3 DNA reads as TGTGCCAGCAGCTTAGGCCTATACAATGAGCAGTTCTTC. It translates to CASSLGLYNEQFF.